This T cell receptor beta chain appears in the sequencing data of a study of T cell responses to AZD1222 COVID-19 vaccine. Across the whole study: Doses given second, at about 4 or about 12 weeks, were pooled.

In the case of this clone: Antigen specificity is unknown.

Germline V CDR1 and CDR2: LNHDA, SQIVND (reference sequence). The CDR3 totals 12 residues. Trimming cost V 8 bases and J 1 base, with 8 bases left between them. TCRdb's table, derived via immunoSEQ multiplex PCR, lists solely in-frame clones and lacks some. This table has 120,000 or so clones, around 87% appearing once. Study-level points and caveats: White British donors predominated, females outnumbered males, and clonal diversity was possibly underestimated. The CD4 TCRs associated with vaccination extended across spike and predominated at 160-218 and 743-854. Samples come after the peak T cell response, not at day 14.

The genes are TRBV19 and TRBJ1-1; D is undetermined. Sequenced here: peripheral blood, sampled on day 0 of AZD1222 vaccination. This TCR was recovered from an adult in good health. The CDR3 protein is CASRRGNTEAFF. The CDR3 DNA reads as TGTGCCAGTCGACGAGGGAACACTGAAGCTTTCTTT.